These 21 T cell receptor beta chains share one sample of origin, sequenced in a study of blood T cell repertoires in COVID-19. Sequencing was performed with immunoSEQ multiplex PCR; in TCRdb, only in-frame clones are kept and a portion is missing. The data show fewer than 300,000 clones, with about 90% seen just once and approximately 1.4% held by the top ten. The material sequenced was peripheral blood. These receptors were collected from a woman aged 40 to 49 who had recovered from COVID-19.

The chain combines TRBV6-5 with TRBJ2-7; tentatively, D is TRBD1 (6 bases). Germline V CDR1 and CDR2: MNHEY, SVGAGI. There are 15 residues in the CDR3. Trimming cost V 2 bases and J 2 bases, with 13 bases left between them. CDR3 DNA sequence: TGTGCCAGCAGTTACGGGGCAGGGGAACCCTACGAGCAGTACTTC. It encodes CASSYGAGEPYEQYF.

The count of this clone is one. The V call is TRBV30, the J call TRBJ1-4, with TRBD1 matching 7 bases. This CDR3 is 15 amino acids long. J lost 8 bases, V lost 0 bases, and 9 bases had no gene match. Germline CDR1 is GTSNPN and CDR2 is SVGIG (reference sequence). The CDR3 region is CAWSVRQGRGEKLFF. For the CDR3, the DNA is TGTGCCTGGAGTGTCCGACAGGGCCGCGGAGAAAAACTGTTTTTT. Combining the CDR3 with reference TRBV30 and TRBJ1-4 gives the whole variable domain SQTIHQWPATLVQPVGSPLSLECTVEGTSNPNLYWYRQAAGRGLQLLFYSVGIGQISSEVPQNLSASRPQDRQFILSSKKLLLSDSGFYLCAWSVRQGRGEKLFFGSGTQLSVL.

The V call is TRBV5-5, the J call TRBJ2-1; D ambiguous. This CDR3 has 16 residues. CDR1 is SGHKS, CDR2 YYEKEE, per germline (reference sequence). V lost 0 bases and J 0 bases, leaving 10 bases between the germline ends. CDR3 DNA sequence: TGTGCCAGCAGCTTGGCCGTTGAGAGCTCCTACAATGAGCAGTTCTTC. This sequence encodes CASSLAVESSYNEQFF.

CDR3: CASSPRQGNTEAFF. The CDR3 DNA is TGTGCCAGCAGTCCCAGACAGGGGAACACTGAAGCTTTCTTT. The chain is built from TRBV6-6 and TRBJ1-1; 7 bases line up with TRBD1. Trimming removed 5 bases from V and 1 base from J; junction bases left unmatched: 4. The CDR3 runs to 14 residues. Germline CDR1 reads MNHNY; CDR2 reads SVGAGI (reference sequence).

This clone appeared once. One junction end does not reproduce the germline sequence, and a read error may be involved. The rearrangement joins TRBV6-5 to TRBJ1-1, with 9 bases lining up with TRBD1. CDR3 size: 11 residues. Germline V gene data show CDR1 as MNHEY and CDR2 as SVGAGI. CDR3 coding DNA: TGTGCCAGCAGTCCGGGACAGGGAAATATCTTT. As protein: CASSPGQGNIF.

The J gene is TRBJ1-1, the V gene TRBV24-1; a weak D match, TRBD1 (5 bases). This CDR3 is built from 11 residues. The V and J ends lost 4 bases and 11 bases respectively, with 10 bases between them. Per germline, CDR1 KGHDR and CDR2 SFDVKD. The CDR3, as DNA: TGTGCCACCAGTGAGGGGGGGAAGGCTTTCTTT. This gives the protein CATSEGGKAFF.

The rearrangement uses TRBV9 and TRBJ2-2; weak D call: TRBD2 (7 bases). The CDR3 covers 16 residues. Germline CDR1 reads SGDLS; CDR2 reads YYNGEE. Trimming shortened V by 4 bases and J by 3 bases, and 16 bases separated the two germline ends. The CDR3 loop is CASSPLGGPDTGELFF. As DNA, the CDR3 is TGTGCCAGCAGCCCCCTGGGGGGGCCGGACACCGGGGAGCTGTTTTTT.

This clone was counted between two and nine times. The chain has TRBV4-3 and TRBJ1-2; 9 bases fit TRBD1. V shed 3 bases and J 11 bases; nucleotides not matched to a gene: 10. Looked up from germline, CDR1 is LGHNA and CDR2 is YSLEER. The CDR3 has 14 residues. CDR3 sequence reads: CASSHERRQGEYTF. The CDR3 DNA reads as TGCGCCAGCAGCCATGAACGCCGACAGGGGGAATACACCTTC.

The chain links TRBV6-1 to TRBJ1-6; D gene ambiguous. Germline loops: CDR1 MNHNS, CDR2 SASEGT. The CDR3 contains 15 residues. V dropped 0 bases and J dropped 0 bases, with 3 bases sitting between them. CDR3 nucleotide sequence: TGTGCCAGCAGTGAAGCGAGCTCCTATAATTCACCCCTCCACTTT. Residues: CASSEASSYNSPLHF.

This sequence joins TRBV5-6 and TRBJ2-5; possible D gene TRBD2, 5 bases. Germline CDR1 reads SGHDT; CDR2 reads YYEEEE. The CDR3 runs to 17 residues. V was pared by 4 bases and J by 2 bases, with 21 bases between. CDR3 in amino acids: CASSPSSRRRLQETQYF. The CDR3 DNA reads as TGTGCCAGCAGCCCCTCCTCCCGACGGAGACTACAAGAGACCCAGTACTTC.

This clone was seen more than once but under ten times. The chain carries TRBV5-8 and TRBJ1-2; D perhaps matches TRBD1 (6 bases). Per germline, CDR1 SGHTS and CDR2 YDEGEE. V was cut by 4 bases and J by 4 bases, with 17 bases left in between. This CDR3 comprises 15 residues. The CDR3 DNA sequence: TGTGCCAGCAGCCAATGGGACAAGGTTTTCTATGGCTACACCTTC. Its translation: CASSQWDKVFYGYTF.

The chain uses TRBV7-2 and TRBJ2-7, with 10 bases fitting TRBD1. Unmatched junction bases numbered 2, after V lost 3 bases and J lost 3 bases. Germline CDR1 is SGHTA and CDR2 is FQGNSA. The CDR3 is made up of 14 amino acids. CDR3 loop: CASSFGDRGYEQYF. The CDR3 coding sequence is TGTGCCAGCAGCTTCGGGGACAGGGGCTACGAGCAGTACTTC.

The CDR3 DNA is TGTGCCAGCAGCCAAGATGCGAGCGGTGAAAAACTGTTTTTT. Amino acids: CASSQDASGEKLFF. The chain combines TRBV5-5 with TRBJ1-4; D is undetermined. The CDR3 has 14 residues. The V and J ends lost 4 bases and 7 bases respectively, with 14 bases between them. The germline gives CDR1 SGHKS, CDR2 YYEKEE (reference sequence).

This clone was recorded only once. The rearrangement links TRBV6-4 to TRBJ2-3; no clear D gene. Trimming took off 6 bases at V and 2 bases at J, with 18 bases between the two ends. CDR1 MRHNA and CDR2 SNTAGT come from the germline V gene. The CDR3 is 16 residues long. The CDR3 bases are TGTGCCAGCAGGAAGAAGCCCGCCACCCACACAGATACGCAGTATTTT. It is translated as CASRKKPATHTDTQYF.

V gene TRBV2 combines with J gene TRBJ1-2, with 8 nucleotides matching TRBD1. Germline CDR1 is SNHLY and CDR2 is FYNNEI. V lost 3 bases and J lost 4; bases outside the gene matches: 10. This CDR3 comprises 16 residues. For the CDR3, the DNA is TGTGCCAGCAGTGACCCAGGGGGCCCAGGGGCCTATGGCTACACCTTC. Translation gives CASSDPGGPGAYGYTF.

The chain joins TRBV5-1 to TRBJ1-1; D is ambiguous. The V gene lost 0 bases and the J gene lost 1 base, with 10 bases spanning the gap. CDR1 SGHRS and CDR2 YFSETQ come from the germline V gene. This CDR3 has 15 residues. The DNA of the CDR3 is TGCGCCAGCAGCTTGGTGGCGGGAGGGAACACTGAAGCTTTCTTT. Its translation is CASSLVAGGNTEAFF.

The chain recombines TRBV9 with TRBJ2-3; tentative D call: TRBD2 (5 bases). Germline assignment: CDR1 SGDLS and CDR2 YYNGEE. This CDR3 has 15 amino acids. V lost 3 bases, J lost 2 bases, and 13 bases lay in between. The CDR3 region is CASSAFAGPTDTQYF. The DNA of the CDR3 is TGTGCCAGCAGCGCATTTGCGGGTCCCACAGATACGCAGTATTTT. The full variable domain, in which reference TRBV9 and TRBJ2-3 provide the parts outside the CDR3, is DSGVTQTPKHLITATGQRVTLRCSPRSGDLSVYWYQQSLDQGLQFLIQYYNGEERAKGNILERFSAQQFPDLHSELNLSSLELGDSALYFCASSAFAGPTDTQYFGPGTRLTVL.

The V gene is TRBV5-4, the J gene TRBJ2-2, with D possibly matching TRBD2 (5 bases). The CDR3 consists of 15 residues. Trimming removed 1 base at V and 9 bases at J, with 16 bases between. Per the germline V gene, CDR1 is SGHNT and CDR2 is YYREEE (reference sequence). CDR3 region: CASSLWGSSSRELFF. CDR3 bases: TGTGCCAGCAGCTTGTGGGGTTCTAGCTCCCGGGAGCTGTTTTTT.

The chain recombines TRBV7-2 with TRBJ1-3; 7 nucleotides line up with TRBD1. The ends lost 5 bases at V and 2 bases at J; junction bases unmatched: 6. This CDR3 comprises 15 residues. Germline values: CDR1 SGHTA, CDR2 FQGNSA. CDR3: CASSPTGLAGNTIYF. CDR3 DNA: TGTGCCAGCAGCCCGACAGGGTTAGCTGGAAACACCATATATTTT.

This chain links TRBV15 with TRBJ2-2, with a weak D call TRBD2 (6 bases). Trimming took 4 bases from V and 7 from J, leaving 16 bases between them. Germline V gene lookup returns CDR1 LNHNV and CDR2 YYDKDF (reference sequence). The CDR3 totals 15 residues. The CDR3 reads CATSTSSVPIGELFF. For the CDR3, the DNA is TGTGCCACCAGCACCTCTAGCGTACCGATCGGGGAGCTGTTTTTT.

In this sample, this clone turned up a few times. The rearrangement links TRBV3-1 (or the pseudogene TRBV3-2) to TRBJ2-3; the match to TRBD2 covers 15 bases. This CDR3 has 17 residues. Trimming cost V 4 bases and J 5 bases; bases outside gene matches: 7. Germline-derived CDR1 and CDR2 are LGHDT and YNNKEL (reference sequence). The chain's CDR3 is CASSRGLAGGTGDTQYF. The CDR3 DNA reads TGTGCCAGCAGCCGGGGACTAGCGGGAGGTACCGGAGATACGCAGTATTTT.